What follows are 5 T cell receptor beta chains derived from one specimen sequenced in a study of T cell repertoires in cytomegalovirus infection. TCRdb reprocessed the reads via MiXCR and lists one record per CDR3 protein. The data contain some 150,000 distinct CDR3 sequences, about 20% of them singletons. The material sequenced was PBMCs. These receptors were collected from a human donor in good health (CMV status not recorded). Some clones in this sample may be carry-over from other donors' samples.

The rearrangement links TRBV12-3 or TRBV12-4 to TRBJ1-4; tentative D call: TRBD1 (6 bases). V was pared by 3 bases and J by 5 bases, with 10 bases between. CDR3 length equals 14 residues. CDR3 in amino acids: CASSFRQGNEKLFF. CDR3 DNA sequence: TGTGCCAGCAGTTTCCGGCAGGGGAATGAAAAACTGTTTTTT.

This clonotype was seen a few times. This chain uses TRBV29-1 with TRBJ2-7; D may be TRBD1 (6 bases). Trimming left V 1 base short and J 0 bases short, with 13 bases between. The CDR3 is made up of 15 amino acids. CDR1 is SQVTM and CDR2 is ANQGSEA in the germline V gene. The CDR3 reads CSVEGSQGSSYEQYF. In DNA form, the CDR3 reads TGCAGCGTTGAAGGCTCACAGGGCAGCTCCTACGAGCAGTACTTC.

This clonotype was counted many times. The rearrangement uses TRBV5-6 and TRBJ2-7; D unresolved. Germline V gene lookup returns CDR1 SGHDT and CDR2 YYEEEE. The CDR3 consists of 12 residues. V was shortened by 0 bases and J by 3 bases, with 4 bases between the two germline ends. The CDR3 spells CASSLADYEQYF. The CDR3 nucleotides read TGTGCCAGCAGCTTGGCCGACTACGAGCAGTACTTC.

Written as DNA, the CDR3 is TGTGCCAGCAGCGCGACTCAGGGGGCGACGCAGTATTTT. Translated, it gives CASSATQGATQYF. The chain links TRBV7-3 to TRBJ2-3; 8 positions match TRBD1. CDR1 is SGHTA, CDR2 FQGTGA, per germline. J was trimmed by 9 bases and V by 5 bases; bases with no gene match: 7. This CDR3 comprises 13 residues.

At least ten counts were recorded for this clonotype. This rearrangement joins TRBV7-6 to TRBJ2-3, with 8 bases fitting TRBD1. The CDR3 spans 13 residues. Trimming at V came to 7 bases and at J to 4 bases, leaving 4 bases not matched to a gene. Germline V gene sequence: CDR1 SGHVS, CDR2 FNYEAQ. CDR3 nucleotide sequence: TGTGCCAGCAACCAGGGGGCGGCAGATACGCAGTATTTT. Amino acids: CASNQGAADTQYF.